What follows are 8 T cell receptor beta chains derived from one specimen sequenced in a study of CD8 T cells in Susac syndrome. Roughly 0.45 to 1 ug RNA was reverse transcribed with random hexamers. TCRdb processed the immunoSEQ multiplex PCR reads anew with MiXCR; each CDR3 protein has one entry. In the table there are about 90,000 distinct CDR3 sequences, 85% to 95% of which are singletons. The sample consisted of CD8+ T cells from PBMCs. These receptors were collected from a human donor in good health.

The chain has TRBV29-1 and TRBJ2-1; D is unclear. V gave up 0 bases and J gave up 0 bases, with 9 bases separating them. The CDR3 consists of 15 residues. Per germline, CDR1 SQVTM and CDR2 ANQGSEA. CDR3 loop: CSVEDLYNSYNEQFF. The CDR3 coding sequence is TGCAGCGTTGAAGATCTTTACAACTCCTACAATGAGCAGTTCTTC.

This rearrangement joins TRBV10-2 to TRBJ2-1; D is possibly TRBD2 (6 bases). There are 13 residues in the CDR3. Germline CDR1 WSHSY, CDR2 SAAADI. V was shortened by 4 bases and J by 6 bases, with 10 bases between the two germline ends. CDR3 sequence (DNA): TGCGCCAGCAGTGTCGGGACTGCCAATGAGCAGTTCTTC. Translation gives CASSVGTANEQFF.

The rearrangement links TRBV12-3 or TRBV12-4 to TRBJ2-1, with TRBD2 matching over 10 bases. J gave up 4 bases and V 6 bases, and 6 bases lay outside the gene matches. CDR3 length equals 15 residues. The CDR3 nucleotides are TGTGCCAGCAGCCTTAGCGGGGGGTTATACAATGAGCAGTTCTTC. It yields the protein CASSLSGGLYNEQFF.

The chain carries TRBV4-1 and TRBJ2-1; weak D call: TRBD2 (6 bases). In germline, CDR1 is MGHRA, CDR2 YSYEKL. This CDR3 is 14 amino acids long. Trimming took 3 bases from V and 7 from J, leaving 13 bases between them. As DNA, the CDR3 is TGCGCCAGCAGCCAGGGGGACTTAGTAAATGAGCAGTTCTTC. Translating it yields CASSQGDLVNEQFF.

The chain uses TRBV4-1 and TRBJ2-5; TRBD2 might be the D (5 bases). The V gene lost 3 bases and the J gene lost 3 bases, with 17 bases spanning the gap. This CDR3 spans 16 amino acids. CDR1 and CDR2 (germline): MGHRA, YSYEKL. The CDR3 sequence: CASSHPVTKGEETQYF. The CDR3 DNA reads TGCGCCAGCAGCCATCCAGTGACTAAGGGAGAAGAGACCCAGTACTTC.

The chain combines TRBV5-4 with TRBJ2-5; 9 bases map to TRBD2. The V segment lost 4 bases and the J segment 2 bases; nucleotides outside the gene matches: 12. CDR1 SGHNT and CDR2 YYREEE come from the germline V gene (reference sequence). The CDR3 covers 17 residues. The CDR3 protein is CASSVTGAGGGQETQYF. CDR3 sequence (DNA): TGTGCCAGCAGCGTGACAGGAGCGGGGGGCGGGCAAGAGACCCAGTACTTC.

This clonotype was seen once. The rearrangement joins TRBV3-1 to TRBJ1-4; perhaps TRBD1 as D (6 bases). CDR1 and CDR2 (germline): LGHDT, YNNKEL (reference sequence). This CDR3 spans 16 amino acids. V was pared by 3 bases and J by 7 bases, with 18 bases between. DNA for the CDR3: TGTGCCAGCAGCCAGGGCGCCAGGGGAGAACCTGAAAAACTGTTTTTT. This gives the protein CASSQGARGEPEKLFF.

The V gene is TRBV29-1, the J gene TRBJ2-5; 12 bases are a match to TRBD2. The CDR3 is 14 amino acids. Germline CDR1 SQVTM, CDR2 ANQGSEA. The V and J ends lost 5 bases and 1 base, in that order; junction bases with no gene match: 2. The CDR3: CSVKGLAGQETQYF. Here the CDR3 DNA reads TGCAGCGTTAAGGGACTAGCGGGCCAAGAGACCCAGTACTTC.